Presented here are 9 T cell receptor beta chains from one specimen sequenced in a study of cytomegalovirus exposure and HLA in healthy donors. Primers: 60 Vbeta forward and 13 Jbeta reverse. Only in-frame clones appear in the TCRdb table, and some are missing; sequencing was by immunoSEQ multiplex PCR. The data hold around 170,000 clones, with around 73% observed a single time. The sequencing sample was made of PBMCs. These receptors originate from a man in his 60s in good health and CMV-seronegative.

CDR3 in amino acids: CASSLYGGVGEKLFF. As DNA, the CDR3 is TGTGCCAGCAGTTTATATGGGGGGGTCGGTGAAAAACTGTTTTTT. The chain recombines TRBV27 with TRBJ1-4, with a possible D match to TRBD1 (5 bases). The germline V gene encodes CDR1 MNHEY and CDR2 SMNVEV (reference sequence). The ends were cut back, 1 base at V and 7 bases at J, with 13 bases in the middle. The CDR3 loop spans 15 amino acids.

The chain couples TRBV10-3 to TRBJ2-7; 9 nucleotides agree with TRBD1. The germline V gene encodes CDR1 ENHRY and CDR2 SYGVKD. The length of the CDR3 is 13 residues. With 8 bases clipped from V and 2 bases from J, the junction kept 4 bases outside the gene matches. The CDR3 DNA is TGTGCCATCGGACAGGGGCCAACCTACGAGCAGTACTTC. It yields the protein CAIGQGPTYEQYF.

The chain joins TRBV6-1 to TRBJ1-2; D uncertain. Between the trimmed V and J ends, which lost 4 bases and 4 bases, there was a span of 7 bases. Germline V gene data show CDR1 as MNHNS and CDR2 as SASEGT. CDR3 length: 12 residues. CDR3 sequence (DNA): TGTGCCAGCAGTGGAACAAGCTATGGCTACACCTTC. It translates to CASSGTSYGYTF.

The chain is built from TRBV11-2 and TRBJ2-7; 9 nucleotides match TRBD1. V dropped 5 bases and J dropped 2; count of bases not matched to a gene: 7. The CDR3 has 15 residues. Germline assignment: CDR1 SGHAT and CDR2 FQNNGV. The CDR3 DNA is TGTGCCAGCAGCCGACGCCGGGACAGGGCCTACGAGCAGTACTTC. It yields the protein CASSRRRDRAYEQYF.

The V gene is TRBV27, the J gene TRBJ1-2; no definite D call. CDR3 length: 14 amino acids. Per the germline V gene, CDR1 is MNHEY and CDR2 is SMNVEV (reference sequence). Deletions cut 4 bases from V and 4 bases from J, with 13 bases between. This chain's CDR3 is CASSSPGESYGYTF. CDR3 DNA: TGTGCCAGCAGTTCGCCGGGAGAGAGCTATGGCTACACCTTC.

This clone was detected only a few times. J is TRBJ2-7 and V is TRBV7-6; 11 nucleotides line up with TRBD2. The CDR3 loop spans 17 amino acids. Per the germline V gene, CDR1 is SGHVS and CDR2 is FNYEAQ. V was clipped by 5 bases and J by 2 bases; unmatched bases: 11. The CDR3 nucleotides are TGTGCCAGCAGCACAACCCCGGGACTAGCGGCCACCTACGAGCAGTACTTC. Translated, it gives CASSTTPGLAATYEQYF.

The CDR3 DNA follows: TGCGCCAGCGGGGACAGTGCAACTAATGAAAAACTGTTTTTT. Its protein is CASGDSATNEKLFF. The chain couples TRBV5-1 to TRBJ1-4; 7 nucleotides match TRBD1. The CDR3 runs to 14 residues. The germline V gene encodes CDR1 SGHRS and CDR2 YFSETQ. Trimming cost V 7 bases and J 0 bases; bases outside gene matches: 3.

This clone was counted between two and nine times. The chain joins TRBV10-3 to TRBJ1-1, with D uncertain. V was cut by 6 bases and J by 5 bases, with 10 bases left in between. From germline, CDR1 is ENHRY and CDR2 SYGVKD. The CDR3 runs to 12 residues. The CDR3 DNA follows: TGTGCCATCAGACCGACACTTACTGAAGCTTTCTTT. This codes for CAIRPTLTEAFF.

V and J are TRBV11-2 and TRBJ2-1; TRBD2 matches at 9 bases. The CDR3 length is 15 residues. V was pared by 2 bases and J by 10 bases, with 9 bases of the junction left unmatched. Germline V CDR1 and CDR2: SGHAT, FQNNGV. CDR3 sequence (DNA): TGTGCCAGCAGCTTACGTCTAGCGGGGACCTGGGAGCAGTTCTTC. Translated, it gives CASSLRLAGTWEQFF.